Shown below are 26 T cell receptor beta chains from a single sample sequenced in a study of T cell responses to AZD1222 COVID-19 vaccine. The repertoire was sequenced with immunoSEQ multiplex PCR; TCRdb's copy has only in-frame clones and lacks some. The sample consists of under 150,000 clones, 75% to 90% of them appearing once. The sample in question was peripheral blood, obtained on day 0 of AZD1222 vaccination. These receptors were taken from an adult in good health.

The genes are TRBV4-1 and TRBJ1-2, with 9 bases lining up with TRBD1. V gave up 4 bases and J gave up 7 bases; unmatched junction bases: 16. Germline values: CDR1 MGHRA, CDR2 YSYEKL. There are 17 residues in the CDR3. CDR3: CASSPPIGLQGASGYTF. CDR3 coding DNA: TGCGCCAGCAGCCCCCCGATCGGTTTACAGGGGGCAAGTGGCTACACCTTC.

V usage is TRBV29-1 and J usage is TRBJ1-1; TRBD1 might be the D (5 bases). V dropped 6 bases and J dropped 3 bases, with 11 bases sitting between them. The CDR3 loop spans 12 amino acids. Germline V gene lookup returns CDR1 SQVTM and CDR2 ANQGSEA. CDR3 coding DNA: TGCAGCGTACCGGGACCCCACACTGAAGCTTTCTTT. Translating it yields CSVPGPHTEAFF.

J is TRBJ2-7 and V is TRBV12-3 or TRBV12-4; weak D call: TRBD1 (6 bases). Deletions cut 4 bases from V and 6 bases from J, with 13 bases between. The CDR3 has 13 amino acids. Written as DNA, the CDR3 is TGTGCCAGCAGTTGGCCTGACAGGAGCGAGCAGTACTTC. It is translated as CASSWPDRSEQYF.

The chain couples TRBV2 to TRBJ1-2, with 7 bases aligning to TRBD1. Germline CDR1 and CDR2: SNHLY and FYNNEI. Trimming at V came to 7 bases and at J to 4 bases, leaving 3 bases not matched to a gene. CDR3 length: 12 residues. The CDR3 here is CASNPGGYGYTF. The CDR3 bases are TGTGCCAGCAACCCAGGGGGCTATGGCTACACCTTC.

This chain connects TRBV19 to TRBJ2-1, with a weak D call TRBD1 (6 bases). Germline CDR1 LNHDA, CDR2 SQIVND (reference sequence). The CDR3 has 14 amino acids. V shed 5 bases and J shed 0 bases, with 8 bases lying between them. CDR3 sequence (DNA): TGTGCCAGTAGTGTGACAGGCTCCTACAATGAGCAGTTCTTC. Protein: CASSVTGSYNEQFF.

V is TRBV12-3 or TRBV12-4 and J is TRBJ2-2; D not certain. V was trimmed by 7 bases and J by 8 bases, leaving 8 bases between them. The CDR3 extends over 11 amino acids. The CDR3 nucleotides are TGTGCCAGCACCCTCGGTGGGGAGCTGTTTTTT. Amino acids: CASTLGGELFF.

CDR3 region: CASSLALGRGNEQFF. CDR3 in DNA: TGTGCCAGCAGCTTAGCGCTCGGTAGGGGGAATGAGCAGTTCTTC. The chain carries TRBV7-9 and TRBJ2-1, with a possible D match to TRBD1 (6 bases). Germline assignment: CDR1 SEHNR and CDR2 FQNEAQ (reference sequence). The V end lost 0 bases, the J end lost 7 bases, and 13 bases lay between the germline ends. The CDR3 has 15 residues.

This clone was seen more than once but under ten times. V and J are TRBV19 and TRBJ1-2; perhaps TRBD1 as D (5 bases). CDR1 and CDR2 from the germline V gene are LNHDA and SQIVND (reference sequence). The CDR3 sequence is 15 residues long. V was trimmed by 3 bases and J by 8 bases, leaving 19 bases between them. The CDR3 DNA reads TGTGCCAGTAGTATCCGGGAACAGGCCGTGGGGGGCTACACCTTC. Its translation: CASSIREQAVGGYTF.

The genes are TRBV7-3 and TRBJ2-3, with unresolved D. Trimming pared 2 bases from V and 1 base from J, leaving 7 bases between. This CDR3 is built from 14 residues. Germline lookup yields CDR1 SGHTA and CDR2 FQGTGA. The CDR3 DNA is TGTGCCAGCAGCTTAGAGGTTCGCACAGATACGCAGTATTTT. This translates into CASSLEVRTDTQYF.

The rearrangement uses TRBV5-1 and TRBJ1-1; TRBD1 is a possible D gene (5 bases). V dropped 4 bases and J dropped 0 bases, with 22 bases sitting between them. This CDR3 has 18 residues. CDR1 is SGHRS, CDR2 YFSETQ, per germline. CDR3 region: CASSRTGTDSPMNTEAFF. The CDR3 bases are TGCGCCAGCAGCCGCACCGGGACGGACTCGCCAATGAACACTGAAGCTTTCTTT.

This clone showed up just once. V is TRBV7-9 and J is TRBJ2-5; weak D call: TRBD2 (5 bases). CDR1 and CDR2 (germline): SEHNR, FQNEAQ (reference sequence). Trimming took off 3 bases at V and 4 bases at J, with 15 bases between the two ends. There are 15 residues in the CDR3. CDR3 nucleotides: TGTGCCAGCAGCTTCCTGGGGTCGGGAAGAGAGACCCAGTACTTC. As protein: CASSFLGSGRETQYF.

V usage is TRBV12-3 or TRBV12-4 and J usage is TRBJ1-2; possible D gene TRBD1, 6 bases. This CDR3 is 13 amino acids long. V dropped 4 bases and J dropped 4 bases, with 10 bases sitting between them. CDR3 region: CASSSTGAYGYTF. As DNA, the CDR3 is TGTGCCAGCAGTTCGACGGGGGCCTATGGCTACACCTTC.

The rearrangement links TRBV2 to TRBJ1-2, with D possibly TRBD1 on 6 matching bases. V lost 3 bases to trimming and J lost 2 bases, with 10 bases between them. The CDR3 consists of 14 residues. Germline loops: CDR1 SNHLY, CDR2 FYNNEI. The CDR3 nucleotides are TGTGCCAGCAGTGAGAGGGGGTCCAACTATGGCTACACCTTC. It yields the protein CASSERGSNYGYTF.

The rearrangement links TRBV10-2 to TRBJ1-5, with 10 bases identical to TRBD1. With V trimmed by 7 bases and J by 2 bases, 8 bases remained unmatched. Looked up from germline, CDR1 is WSHSY and CDR2 is SAAADI. The CDR3 contains 16 residues. The CDR3 region has the DNA TGCGCCAGCAAACCCTCCGGGACAGGGGGCAATCAGCCCCAGCATTTT. Protein: CASKPSGTGGNQPQHF.

As DNA, the CDR3 is TGTGCCAGCAGCTCGCTAGCGGGAGGAGGAACAGATACGCAGTATTTT. Residues: CASSSLAGGGTDTQYF. This rearrangement joins TRBV7-3 to TRBJ2-3; 11 nucleotides align to TRBD2. J gave up 3 bases and V 4 bases, and 6 bases lay outside the gene matches. There are 16 residues in the CDR3. CDR1 SGHTA and CDR2 FQGTGA come from the germline V gene.

This clone was counted a single time. The V gene is TRBV29-1, the J gene TRBJ2-7; D perhaps matches TRBD2 (5 bases). Germline CDR1 SQVTM, CDR2 ANQGSEA. The length of the CDR3 is 14 residues. V shed 4 bases and J shed 0 bases, with 13 bases lying between them. CDR3 residues: CSVGTPGASYEQYF. The CDR3 region has the DNA TGCAGCGTTGGGACTCCTGGAGCCTCCTACGAGCAGTACTTC.

The chain links TRBV6-5 to TRBJ1-5; D remains ambiguous. Trimming took 7 bases from V and 1 from J, leaving 14 bases between them. Germline V gene data show CDR1 as MNHEY and CDR2 as SVGAGI. The length of the CDR3 is 15 residues. CDR3 DNA sequence: TGTGCCAGCATCTTCGGGATGGGGAGCAATCAGCCCCAGCATTTT. Its translation: CASIFGMGSNQPQHF.

The rearrangement uses TRBV27 and TRBJ1-2; 9 bases agree with TRBD1. The CDR3 is 16 amino acids. The germline CDR1 and CDR2 sequences are MNHEY and SMNVEV (reference sequence). J was trimmed by 0 bases and V by 5 bases; bases with no gene match: 7. The CDR3 DNA follows: TGTGCCAGCAGTCCGGGACAGGGTGGGCCTAACTATGGCTACACCTTC. It translates to CASSPGQGGPNYGYTF.

The chain joins TRBV27 to TRBJ1-1; 9 bases are a match to TRBD1. J gave up 12 bases and V 5 bases, and 10 bases lay outside the gene matches. Germline CDR1 reads MNHEY; CDR2 reads SMNVEV (reference sequence). CDR3 length: 13 residues. CDR3 loop: CASSPWWDRVTFF. The CDR3 DNA reads TGTGCCAGCAGTCCCTGGTGGGACAGGGTAACTTTCTTT.

The J gene is TRBJ1-3, the V gene TRBV4-2; D not certain. The CDR3 runs to 15 residues. CDR1 LGHNA and CDR2 YNFKEQ come from the germline V gene. Trimming took 1 base from V and 0 from J, leaving 7 bases between them. CDR3 nucleotides: TGTGCCAGCAGCCAAGCTGCTGACTCTGGAAACACCATATATTTT. Protein product: CASSQAADSGNTIYF.

This clone has just one count. The rearrangement joins TRBV7-9 to TRBJ2-7, with 7 nucleotides matching TRBD2. V was clipped by 1 base and J by 2 bases; unmatched bases: 11. This CDR3 comprises 17 residues. Germline V lookup: CDR1 SEHNR, CDR2 FQNEAQ (reference sequence). In DNA form, the CDR3 reads TGTGCCAGCAGCTTAGGGTTCGGAGGGAGGGCCCCCTACGAGCAGTACTTC. Protein product: CASSLGFGGRAPYEQYF. The full variable domain, its missing parts supplied by reference TRBV7-9 and TRBJ2-7, is DTGVSQNPRHKITKRGQNVTFRCDPISEHNRLYWYRQTLGQGPEFLTYFQNEAQLEKSRLLSDRFSAERPKGSFSTLEIQRTEQGDSAMYLCASSLGFGGRAPYEQYFGPGTRLTVT.

This clone was detected only a few times. A junction boundary mismatches the germline segment, possibly from a read error. CDR3 amino acids: CASSGSLSGLAGAEKYF. For the CDR3, the DNA is TGCGCCAGCAGCGGGTCTCTATCAGGACTAGCGGGGGCCGAGAAGTACTTC. The chain has TRBV5-1 and TRBJ2-7, with 13 bases that match TRBD2. The length of the CDR3 is 17 residues. Germline V CDR1 and CDR2: SGHRS, YFSETQ.

The chain couples TRBV11-2 to TRBJ2-7, with 8 bases that match TRBD1. Unmatched junction bases numbered 4, after V lost 6 bases and J lost 0 bases. This CDR3 region has 14 residues. Looked up from germline, CDR1 is SGHAT and CDR2 is FQNNGV. The CDR3 is CASRDDRGSYEQYF. The CDR3 nucleotides are TGTGCCAGCAGGGACGACAGGGGCTCCTACGAGCAGTACTTC.

The rearrangement links TRBV7-9 to TRBJ1-2; D unresolved. The CDR3 totals 13 residues. CDR1 and CDR2 from the germline V gene are SEHNR and FQNEAQ (reference sequence). The V end was cut by 2 bases, the J end by 8 bases, with 12 bases between. CDR3 coding DNA: TGTGCCAGCAGCTTAAATCCCGGGGTAGGCTACACCTTC. This encodes CASSLNPGVGYTF.

The chain has TRBV18 and TRBJ1-1, with a possible D match to TRBD1 (6 bases). The V end lost 1 base, the J end lost 1 base, and 13 bases lay between the germline ends. This CDR3 has 16 residues. Germline values: CDR1 KGHSH, CDR2 LQKENI. CDR3 nucleotide sequence: TGTGCCAGCTCACCACAGCTACAGGGCACGAACACTGAAGCTTTCTTT. It codes for CASSPQLQGTNTEAFF.

The rearrangement joins TRBV5-1 to TRBJ1-2; no reliable D call. This CDR3 is built from 12 residues. V was clipped by 0 bases and J by 6 bases, with 6 bases between them. Germline V gene sequence: CDR1 SGHRS, CDR2 YFSETQ. The CDR3 DNA sequence: TGCGCCAGCAGCTTGGACAGAAATGGCTACACCTTC. Translated, it gives CASSLDRNGYTF.